This T cell receptor (beta chain) was recovered during a study of PD-1 blockade in mismatch repair-deficient tumors. General study points: Tumor-resident clones, often absent from pretreatment blood, expanded after pembrolizumab and then contracted.

Mismatch repair deficiency was confirmed in all patients, by PCR or immunohistochemistry. Profiled with immunoSEQ multiplex PCR; TCRdb holds only in-frame clones, not every one. The table has around 37,000 clones, 75% to 90% seen once. The ends were cut back, 5 bases at V and 0 bases at J, with 7 bases in the middle. CDR1 and CDR2 from the germline V gene are LNHDA and SQIVND (reference sequence). The CDR3 covers 13 residues. Comments on this clone: Its antigen is not known.

The receptor was derived from an adult with mismatch repair-deficient cancer. The genes are TRBV19 and TRBJ1-1; D may be TRBD1 (5 bases). Specimen: PBMCs, collected around 38 weeks after starting pembrolizumab. This chain's CDR3 is CASSWGMNTEAFF. The CDR3 DNA reads as TGTGCCAGTAGTTGGGGCATGAACACTGAAGCTTTCTTT.